This TCR beta chain originates from a study of tumor-infiltrating lymphocytes in primary liver carcinoma. For the study at large: By surgical resection, the patients were treated for their primary liver carcinoma. Staged T1-T3 N0M0, the tumors had sizes that ranged from roughly 4 to 10 cm across. Each sample had roughly 3.5 to 8 million productive TCRbeta reads regardless of tissue type.

V was cut by 7 bases and J by 0 bases, with 10 bases left in between. This CDR3 spans 13 amino acids. From germline, CDR1 is SNHLY and CDR2 FYNNEI. Notes on this clonotype: What it binds is unknown. No conserved phenylalanine or tryptophan ends this CDR3, so it is likely a read error.

Study-wide findings and caveats: Tumor top-250-clone fractions significantly exceeded those of blood (p = 0.039).

TCR beta cDNA was made from roughly 450 ng total RNA with a constant-region primer. ARM-PCR was slightly modified, and three nested multiplex PCR rounds with it gave rise to the TCR beta libraries. Investigators reported that the first two PCR rounds, at around 9 cycles each, used TRBV1-TRBV30 forward primers with a C-beta reverse primer. MiXCR was run by TCRdb on the multiplex PCR reads, yielding one entry per CDR3 protein. This table has hundreds of thousands of distinct CDR3 sequences, over 55% appearing once. The researchers obtained blood RNA from unsorted whole blood and also extracted germline DNA.

The chain links TRBV2 to TRBJ2-7; tentative D call: TRBD1 (6 bases). The sequencing input was peripheral blood. This TCR was sampled from a man aged 35-49 years with primary liver carcinoma and hepatitis B virus infection. DNA for the CDR3: TGTGCCAGCAAAGCAGGGGACTCCTACGAGCAGTACTAC. Protein sequence: CASKAGDSYEQYY.